This T cell receptor (beta chain) was captured by sequencing in a study of a mutant IDH1 vaccine in newly diagnosed glioma. The length of the CDR3 is 17 residues. Germline V gene data show CDR1 as SQVTM and CDR2 as ANQGSEA. The V end lost 0 bases, the J end lost 0 bases, and 17 bases lay between the germline ends. Clones were sequenced by immunoSEQ multiplex PCR, and TCRdb holds only the in-frame ones, with some missing. The sample includes under 45,000 clones, 82% of them seen just once. As for this clone: Antigen unknown.

The time point here: week 47, end of study. Each vaccine dose was 300 ug of mutant IDH1 20-mer peptide, with topical imiquimod. This TCR derives from a man younger than 35 with glioma. Some clones in this sample may be carry-over from other donors' samples. The chain links TRBV29-1 to TRBJ1-1; TRBD1 is a possible D gene (6 bases). The sequencing used PBMCs, collected from a glioma patient whose treatment included an IDH1 peptide vaccine. The CDR3 loop is CSVEDNGGKGMNTEAFF. For the CDR3, the DNA is TGCAGCGTTGAAGATAACGGGGGCAAGGGGATGAACACTGAAGCTTTCTTT.